This paragraph reports one TCR beta chain. What it binds is unknown. This specimen belongs to a study of PD-L1 blockade in urothelial cancer. General study points: Pretreatment blood TCR clonality under the median forecast improved survival.

With 6 bases removed from V and 2 bases from J, the gap between germline ends came to 13 bases. The CDR3 loop spans 14 amino acids. Germline CDR1 MNHNS, CDR2 SASEGT. Assay used: immunoSEQ multiplex PCR; TCRdb lists only in-frame clones, some missing. The repertoire holds 100,000 or so clones, with around 85% as singletons. V and J are TRBV6-1 and TRBJ1-1; D perhaps matches TRBD1 (5 bases). The starting material was PBMCs, obtained around atezolizumab (anti-PD-L1) treatment. The receptor was derived from a man in his forties or fifties with urothelial cancer. The CDR3 DNA reads TGTGCCAGCAGCCGCTTTAGGGGCAACACTGAAGCTTTCTTT. Residues: CASSRFRGNTEAFF.